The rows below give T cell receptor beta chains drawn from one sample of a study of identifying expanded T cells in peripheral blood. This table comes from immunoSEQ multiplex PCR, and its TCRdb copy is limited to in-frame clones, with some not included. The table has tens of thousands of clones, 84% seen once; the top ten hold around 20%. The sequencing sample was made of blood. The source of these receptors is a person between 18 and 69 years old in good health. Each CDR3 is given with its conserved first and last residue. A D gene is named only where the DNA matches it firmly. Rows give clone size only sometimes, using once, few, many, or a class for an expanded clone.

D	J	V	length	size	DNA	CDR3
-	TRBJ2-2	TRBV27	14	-	TGTGCCAGCACCCGTGGGGTAAACACCGGGGAGCTGTTTTTT	CASTRGVNTGELFF
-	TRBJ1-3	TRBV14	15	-	TGTGCCAGCAGCCAACGGAACCTCTCTGGAAACACCATATATTTT	CASSQRNLSGNTIYF
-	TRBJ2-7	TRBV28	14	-	TGTGCCAGCCGGCCCGAAGCCCGGGGGCGCGAGCAGTACTTC	CASRPEARGREQYF
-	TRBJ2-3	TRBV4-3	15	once	TGCGCCAGCAGCCAAGAGGAGGGTCAGACAGATACGCAGTATTTT	CASSQEEGQTDTQYF
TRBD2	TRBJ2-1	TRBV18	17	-	TGTGCCAGCTCACCGGGGACTAGCGGGAGATTTGCTTATGAGCAGTTCTTC	CASSPGTSGRFAYEQFF
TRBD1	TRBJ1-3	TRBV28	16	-	TGTGCCAGCAGTCCCCGGGACAGGGTGGCTGGAAACACCATATATTTT	CASSPRDRVAGNTIYF
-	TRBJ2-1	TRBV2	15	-	TGTGCCAGCAGTGGGGATGCGGCGGGGTGGAATGAGCAGTTCTTC	CASSGDAAGWNEQFF
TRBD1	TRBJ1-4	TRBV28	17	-	TGTGCCAGCAGTTTAACCCGCACAGGGGGGATAGTGGAAAAACTGTTTTTT	CASSLTRTGGIVEKLFF
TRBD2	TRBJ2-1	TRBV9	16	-	TGTGCCAGCAGCGCCCGGACTAGCGGGAGAACGGATGAGCAGTTCTTC	CASSARTSGRTDEQFF
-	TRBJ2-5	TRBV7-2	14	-	TGTGCCAGCAGCCGGGTAAGCGGGCAAGAGACCCAGTACTTC	CASSRVSGQETQYF
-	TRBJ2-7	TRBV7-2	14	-	TGTGCCAGCAGCTCGAGATTTGGACTCAGCGAGCAGTACTTC	CASSSRFGLSEQYF
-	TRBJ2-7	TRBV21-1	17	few	TGTGCCAGCAGCCCCCAGGGACTAGCGGGAGACAACTACGAGCAGTACTTC	CASSPQGLAGDNYEQYF
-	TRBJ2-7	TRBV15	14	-	TGTGCCACCAGCGAGGACAGGGAGGGCTACGAGCAGTACTTC	CATSEDREGYEQYF
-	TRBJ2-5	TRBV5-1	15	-	TGCGCCAGCAGCTTACGACTAGATGGGATGCAGACCCAGTACTTC	CASSLRLDGMQTQYF
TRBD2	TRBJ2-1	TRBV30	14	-	TGTGCCTGGGGGGGACTGGGAGGGCGCAATGAGCAGTTCTTC	CAWGGLGGRNEQFF
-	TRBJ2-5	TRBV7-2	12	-	TGTGCCAGCAGCTTCAACCAAGAGACCCAGTACTTC	CASSFNQETQYF
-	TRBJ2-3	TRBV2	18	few	TGTGCCAGCGGCGGCCACGGGACACCACTCACTAGCACAGATACGCAGTATTTT	CASGGHGTPLTSTDTQYF
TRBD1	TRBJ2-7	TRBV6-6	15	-	TGTGCCAGCAGTTACTCGGGACAGGGGGCGAAAGAGCAGTACTTC	CASSYSGQGAKEQYF
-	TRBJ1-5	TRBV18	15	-	TGTGCCAGCTCACCACCACAGGATAGCAATCAGCCCCAGCATTTT	CASSPPQDSNQPQHF
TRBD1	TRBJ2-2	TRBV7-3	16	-	TGTGCCAGCAGCTTAAGTACAGGGGGGAACACCGGGGAGCTGTTTTTT	CASSLSTGGNTGELFF
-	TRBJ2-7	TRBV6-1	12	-	TGTGCCAGCACCCCCAGATACAACGAGCAGTACTTC	CASTPRYNEQYF
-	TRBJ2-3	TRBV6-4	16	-	TGTGCCAGCAGTGACTCGACCACCCCTAGCACAGATACGCAGTATTTT	CASSDSTTPSTDTQYF
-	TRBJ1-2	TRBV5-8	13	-	TGTGCCAGCAGTCACAGGGTTAACTATGGCTACACCTTC	CASSHRVNYGYTF
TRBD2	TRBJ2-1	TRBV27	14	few	TGTGCCAGCAGTTTTGGCGGGGGATACAATGAGCAGTTCTTC	CASSFGGGYNEQFF
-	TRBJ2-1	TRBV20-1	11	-	TGCAGTGCTAATCACCTCAATGAGCAGTTCTTC	CSANHLNEQFF
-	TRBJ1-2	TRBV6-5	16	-	TGTGCCAGCAGTTACGGGTCGGGACATGTAAACTATGGCTACACCTTC	CASSYGSGHVNYGYTF
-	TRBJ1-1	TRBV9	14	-	TGTGCCAGCAGCGGCCAGGGTTGGGACACTGAAGCTTTCTTT	CASSGQGWDTEAFF
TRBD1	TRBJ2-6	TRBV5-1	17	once	TGCGCCAGCAGCCCCGGACAGGGGGGCTCTGGGGCCAACGTCCTGACTTTC	CASSPGQGGSGANVLTF
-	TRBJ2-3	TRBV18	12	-	TGTGCCAGCTCACCAGCTAGAGATACGCAGTATTTT	CASSPARDTQYF
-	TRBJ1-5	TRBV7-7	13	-	TGTGCTAGCAGCCTGACCCTTAATCAGCCCCAGCATTTT	CASSLTLNQPQHF
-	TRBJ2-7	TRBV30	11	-	TGTGCCTGGAGACAGAACTACGAGCAGTACTTC	CAWRQNYEQYF
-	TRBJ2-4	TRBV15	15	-	TGTGCCACCAGCCCCGAGGTGACAAGCAAAAACATTCAGTACTTC	CATSPEVTSKNIQYF
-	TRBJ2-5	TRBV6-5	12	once	TGTGCCAGCAGTGAATACCAAGAGACCCAGTACTTC	CASSEYQETQYF
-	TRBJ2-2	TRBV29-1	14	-	TGCAGCGTTCGGGACCAAGGTGCCACCGGGGAGCTGTTTTTT	CSVRDQGATGELFF
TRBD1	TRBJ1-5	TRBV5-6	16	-	TGTGCCAGCAGCTCGTCGACAGGGGGCTGGTTTCAGCCCCAGCATTTT	CASSSSTGGWFQPQHF
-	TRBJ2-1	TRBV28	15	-	TGTGCCAGCAGTTTTCCGGGACTTATATACAATGAGCAGTTCTTC	CASSFPGLIYNEQFF
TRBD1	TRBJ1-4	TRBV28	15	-	TGTGCCAGCAGCCTCGACAGGGAACGTAATGAAAAACTGTTTTTT	CASSLDRERNEKLFF
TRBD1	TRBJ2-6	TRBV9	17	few	TGTGCCAGCAGCGTCGGGACAGCGAACTCTGGGGCCAACGTCCTGACTTTC	CASSVGTANSGANVLTF
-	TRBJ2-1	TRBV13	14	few	TGTGCCAGCAGCTTTCGGGCCCAACTTCACGAGCAGTTCTTC	CASSFRAQLHEQFF
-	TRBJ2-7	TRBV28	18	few	TGTGCCAGCAGTTTACAACGGGTAACTGGGACTCCGCCCTACGAGCAGTACTTC	CASSLQRVTGTPPYEQYF
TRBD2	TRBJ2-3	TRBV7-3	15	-	TGTGCCAGCAGCACCAGAGCGGGGTGGTCAGATACGCAGTATTTT	CASSTRAGWSDTQYF
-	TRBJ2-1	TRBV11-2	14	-	TGTGCCAGCAGCATCCGTCTAGGTCTCGATGAGCAGTTCTTC	CASSIRLGLDEQFF
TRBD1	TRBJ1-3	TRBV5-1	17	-	TGCGCCAGCAGCTTGGCCGGCGCCCGGGACAGGGGAAACACCATATATTTT	CASSLAGARDRGNTIYF
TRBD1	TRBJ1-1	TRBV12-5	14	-	TGTGCTAGTGGAAGGGGACAGCCGAACACTGAAGCTTTCTTT	CASGRGQPNTEAFF